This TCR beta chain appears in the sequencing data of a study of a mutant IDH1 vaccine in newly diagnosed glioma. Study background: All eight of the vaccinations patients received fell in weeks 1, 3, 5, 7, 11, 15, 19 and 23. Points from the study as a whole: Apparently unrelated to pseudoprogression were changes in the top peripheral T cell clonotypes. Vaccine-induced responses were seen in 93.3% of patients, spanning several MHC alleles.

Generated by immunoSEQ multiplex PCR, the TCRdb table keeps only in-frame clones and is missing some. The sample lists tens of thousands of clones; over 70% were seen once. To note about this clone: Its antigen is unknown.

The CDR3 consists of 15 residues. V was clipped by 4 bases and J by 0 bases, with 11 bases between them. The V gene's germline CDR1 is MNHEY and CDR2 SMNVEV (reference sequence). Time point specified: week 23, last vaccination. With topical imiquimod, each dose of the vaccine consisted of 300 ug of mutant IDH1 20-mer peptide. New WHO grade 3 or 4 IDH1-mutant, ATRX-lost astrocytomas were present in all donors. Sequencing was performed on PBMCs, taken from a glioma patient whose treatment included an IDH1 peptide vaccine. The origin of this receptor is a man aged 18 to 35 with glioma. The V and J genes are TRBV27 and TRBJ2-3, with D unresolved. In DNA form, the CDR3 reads TGTGCCAGCAGTTCCCCGGGTCGGAGCACAGATACGCAGTATTTT. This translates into CASSSPGRSTDTQYF.